The sequence of this TCR beta chain was determined in a study of cytomegalovirus exposure and HLA in healthy donors. Overall study: An earlier analysis found under 130 million unique TCR beta sequences from about 190 million T cells.

Concerning this clone itself: The antigen remains undetermined.

It was with 60 Vbeta and 13 Jbeta primers that the PCR ran. The method was immunoSEQ multiplex PCR; TCRdb's version includes in-frame clones alone and lacks a portion of them. Of 96,000 or so clones in the sample, roughly 79% are singletons; the top ten hold 2.5% to 3%. Overall study findings and caveats: In a later analysis, common viral pathogens appeared linked to several of the most significant clusters. As a later analysis revealed, most CMV-associated TCR beta chains appeared HLA-restricted.

Input material: PBMCs. This receptor was taken from a female donor in good health and CMV-seropositive.

This chain's CDR3 is CASSSGQALNTEAFF. The CDR3, as DNA: TGCGCCAGCAGCTCTGGACAGGCCCTGAACACTGAAGCTTTCTTT. The chain couples TRBV5-1 to TRBJ1-1; 7 bases map to TRBD1. Germline V gene data show CDR1 as SGHRS and CDR2 as YFSETQ. This CDR3 comprises 15 residues. V trimming: 3 bases; J trimming: 0 bases; junction bases outside the gene matches: 5.